Below are 19 T cell receptor beta chains sequenced from a single sample in a study of shared clonotypes between healthy human individuals. The method was immunoSEQ multiplex PCR; TCRdb's version includes in-frame clones alone and lacks a portion of them. The sample has about 600,000 clones, around 97% seen once; the top ten hold 0.045% to 0.07%. Sequencing was performed on naive CD4+ T cells sorted from blood. Specified subset: CD45RA+ positively selected. Every receptor here comes from a woman in her 30s in good health.

The V call is TRBV28, the J call TRBJ1-1; D remains unclear. The CDR3 runs 15 residues. The V end lost 3 bases, the J end lost 0 bases, and 11 bases lay between the germline ends. Looked up from germline, CDR1 is MDHEN and CDR2 is SYDVKM. CDR3 nucleotides: TGTGCCAGCAGTTTCACGATCGGGGTGAACACTGAAGCTTTCTTT. It specifies CASSFTIGVNTEAFF.

This sequence joins TRBV7-8 and TRBJ2-1, with TRBD1 matching over 10 bases. The CDR3 is made up of 14 amino acids. Trimming cost V 3 bases and J 7 bases; bases outside gene matches: 3. The germline V gene encodes CDR1 SGHVS and CDR2 FQNEAQ. The CDR3 sequence: CASSFGQGVNEQFF. The DNA for the CDR3 is TGTGCCAGCAGCTTCGGACAGGGGGTGAATGAGCAGTTCTTC.

DNA of the CDR3: TGTGCCACCAGCAGATCCCTAGCGGGAGCCGTAGAGACCCAGTACTTC. It yields the protein CATSRSLAGAVETQYF. J is TRBJ2-5 and V is TRBV15, with 10 bases lining up with TRBD2. CDR1 and CDR2 from the germline V gene are LNHNV and YYDKDF (reference sequence). This CDR3 has 16 residues. After removal of 2 bases from V and 4 bases from J, the junction contained 7 bases not matched to a gene.

Remarks on this clone: The same CDR3 arises from other DNA sequences in this sample as well. The genes are TRBV4-1 and TRBJ2-7; 14 bases match TRBD2. The germline CDR1 and CDR2 sequences are MGHRA and YSYEKL. The trim removed 1 base at V and 2 bases at J, leaving 1 base unmatched. This CDR3 is built from 16 residues. The CDR3 spells CASSQGLAGGPYEQYF. The CDR3 DNA reads as TGCGCCAGCAGCCAAGGACTAGCGGGAGGGCCCTACGAGCAGTACTTC.

The rearrangement links TRBV2 to TRBJ1-1; possibly TRBD1 for D (5 bases). Looked up from germline, CDR1 is SNHLY and CDR2 is FYNNEI. V was pared by 1 base and J by 8 bases, with 11 bases between. This CDR3 has 13 amino acids. Here the CDR3 reads CASSEGWDAEAFF. The CDR3 DNA is TGTGCCAGCAGTGAAGGGTGGGACGCAGAAGCTTTCTTT.

V and J are TRBV19 and TRBJ2-3; D not resolved. The CDR3 totals 11 residues. The V gene's germline CDR1 is LNHDA and CDR2 SQIVND (reference sequence). V was cut by 9 bases and J by 9 bases, with 13 bases left in between. The CDR3 DNA follows: TGTGCCAGCGCTTCCAGTGGGACGCAGTATTTT. It specifies CASASSGTQYF.

V is TRBV12-5 and J is TRBJ1-5, with D unresolved. V was pared by 5 bases and J by 10 bases, with 18 bases between. CDR3 size: 14 residues. Germline V gene sequence: CDR1 LGHNT, CDR2 FRNRAP. The CDR3 here is CASGAKPQVVPQHF. The CDR3 coding sequence is TGTGCTAGTGGTGCCAAGCCCCAGGTCGTTCCCCAGCATTTT.

This chain links TRBV10-1 with TRBJ2-5; D is ambiguous. In germline, CDR1 is WNHNN, CDR2 SYGVQD (reference sequence). V shed 4 bases and J shed 2 bases, with 8 bases lying between them. The CDR3 covers 13 residues. CDR3 in DNA: TGCGCCAGCAGTGTAAGGCTACAAGAGACCCAGTACTTC. Its translation is CASSVRLQETQYF.

The chain is built from TRBV4-2 and TRBJ2-2; 9 nucleotides align to TRBD2. Germline lookup yields CDR1 LGHNA and CDR2 YNFKEQ. The CDR3 spans 17 residues. V trimming: 3 bases; J trimming: 1 base; junction bases outside the gene matches: 6. In DNA, the CDR3 is TGTGCCAGCAGCCACAATGGACTAGCGAGGAACACCGGGGAGCTGTTTTTT. Its translation: CASSHNGLARNTGELFF.

This clone was recorded only once. The V gene is TRBV28, the J gene TRBJ1-1, with a possible D match to TRBD1 (6 bases). V lost 11 bases and J lost 0, with 10 bases in between. The CDR3 runs to 12 residues. Germline CDR1 reads MDHEN; CDR2 reads SYDVKM. CDR3 loop: CAAYRVNTEAFF. In nucleotides, the CDR3 is TGTGCCGCATACAGGGTGAACACTGAAGCTTTCTTT. The full variable domain, in which reference TRBV28 and TRBJ1-1 provide the parts outside the CDR3, is DVKVTQSSRYLVKRTGEKVFLECVQDMDHENMFWYRQDPGLGLRLIYFSYDVKMKEKGDIPEGYSVSREKKERFSLILESASTNQTSMYLCAAYRVNTEAFFGQGTRLTVV.

The genes are TRBV15 and TRBJ2-1, with D perhaps TRBD1 (6 bases). Between the trimmed V and J ends, which lost 4 bases and 1 base, there was a span of 11 bases. CDR1 LNHNV and CDR2 YYDKDF come from the germline V gene (reference sequence). CDR3 length: 15 residues. The CDR3 spells CATSIPQGSYNEQFF. In nucleotides, the CDR3 is TGTGCCACCAGCATCCCACAGGGTTCCTACAATGAGCAGTTCTTC.

About this clone itself: This same CDR3 is encoded by further DNA sequences in the sample. CDR3 sequence reads: CASSSQETQYF. DNA for the CDR3: TGTGCCAGCAGCTCCCAAGAGACCCAGTACTTC. The chain has TRBV11-2 and TRBJ2-5, with D hard to call. CDR1 and CDR2 from the germline V gene are SGHAT and FQNNGV. V lost 4 bases, J lost 1 base, and 1 base lay in between. The CDR3 loop spans 11 amino acids.

The chain recombines TRBV10-1 with TRBJ1-4; 8 nucleotides line up with TRBD1. In germline, CDR1 is WNHNN, CDR2 SYGVQD (reference sequence). Trimming took 6 bases from V and 5 from J; bases not matched to a gene: 11. The CDR3 has 16 amino acids. The CDR3 protein is CASSDRTGRKNEKLFF. DNA for the CDR3: TGCGCCAGCAGCGACCGGACAGGGCGAAAGAATGAAAAACTGTTTTTT.

This clone was seen once. The identical CDR3 is also encoded by other nucleotide sequences in the sample. The rearrangement joins TRBV6-1 to TRBJ2-7; TRBD2 aligns across 10 bases. Per germline, CDR1 MNHNS and CDR2 SASEGT. This CDR3 is built from 13 residues. Losses at the gene ends were 6 bases for V and 2 bases for J; bases not matched to a gene: 1. The CDR3 reads CASRLAGTYEQYF. The CDR3 DNA reads TGTGCCAGCAGACTAGCGGGAACCTACGAGCAGTACTTC.

V and J are TRBV29-1 and TRBJ2-7, with TRBD1 matching over 11 bases. CDR1 and CDR2 from the germline V gene are SQVTM and ANQGSEA. After removal of 6 bases from V and 2 bases from J, the junction contained 3 bases not matched to a gene. The CDR3 contains 13 residues. The CDR3 is CSVGDRGTYEQYF. Written as DNA, the CDR3 is TGCAGCGTGGGGGACAGGGGGACCTACGAGCAGTACTTC.

The CDR3 loop reads CASSSPSGTGITEAFF. The CDR3 DNA reads as TGTGCCAGCAGTTCACCCTCTGGGACAGGGATTACTGAAGCTTTCTTT. The chain carries TRBV28 and TRBJ1-1; 9 bases map to TRBD1. The CDR3 spans 16 residues. Germline V gene lookup returns CDR1 MDHEN and CDR2 SYDVKM. The junction had 11 bases not matched to a gene; V was cut back by 4 bases and J by 5 bases.

The gene calls are TRBV29-1 and TRBJ2-3, with TRBD2 identical over 10 bases. Germline assignment: CDR1 SQVTM and CDR2 ANQGSEA. The CDR3 totals 13 residues. V lost 4 bases and J lost 8; bases outside the gene matches: 6. This chain's CDR3 is CSVGASGSVTQYF. DNA for the CDR3: TGCAGCGTTGGGGCTAGCGGGAGTGTTACGCAGTATTTT.

The chain joins TRBV2 to TRBJ2-7, with D hard to call. Trimming removed 4 bases at V and 4 bases at J, with 5 bases between. CDR1 is SNHLY and CDR2 is FYNNEI in the germline V gene. The CDR3 is made up of 11 amino acids. The DNA of the CDR3 is TGTGCCAGCAGTGCGAGGTACGAGCAGTACTTC. It encodes CASSARYEQYF.

The CDR3 DNA sequence: TGTGCCAGCAGCTTACGCGGCGGGAAGAACACCGGGGAGCTGTTTTTT. The encoded protein is CASSLRGGKNTGELFF. The chain joins TRBV7-2 to TRBJ2-2; TRBD2 might be the D (6 bases). The CDR3 is 16 residues long. V was shortened by 2 bases and J by 1 base, with 11 bases between the two germline ends. From germline, CDR1 is SGHTA and CDR2 FQGNSA.